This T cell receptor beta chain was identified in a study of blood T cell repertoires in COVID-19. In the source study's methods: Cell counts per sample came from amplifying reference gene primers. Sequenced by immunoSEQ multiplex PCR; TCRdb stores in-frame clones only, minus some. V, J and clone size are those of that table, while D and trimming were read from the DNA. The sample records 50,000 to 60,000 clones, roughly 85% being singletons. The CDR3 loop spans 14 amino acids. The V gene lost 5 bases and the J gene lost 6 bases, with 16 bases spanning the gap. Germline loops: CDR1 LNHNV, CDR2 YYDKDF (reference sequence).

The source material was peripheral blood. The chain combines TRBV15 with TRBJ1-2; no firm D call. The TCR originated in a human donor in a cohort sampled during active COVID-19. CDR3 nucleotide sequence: TGTGCCACCAGCCCCAAGGGAGTTTGGAATGGCTACACCTTC. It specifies CATSPKGVWNGYTF.